This TCR beta chain appears in the sequencing data of a study of T-cell reconstitution after alpha-beta-depleted transplantation in children. This clonotype was observed a few times. Per the germline V gene, CDR1 is MDHEN and CDR2 is SYDVKM. V lost 7 bases and J 2 bases, leaving 18 bases between the germline ends. This CDR3 region has 15 residues. Unique molecular identifiers were incorporated into the prepared TCRbeta library. TCRdb processed the PCR reads anew with MiXCR; each CDR3 protein has one entry. The sample consists of about 400,000 distinct CDR3 sequences, over 20% of them appearing once. The chain recombines TRBV28 with TRBJ2-7; D assignment may be TRBD1 or TRBD2 (5 bases each). The receptor's source is a human donor who donated a stem cell graft to a child with acute myeloid leukemia. Here the sequenced sample was PBMCs from the stem cell graft donor, taken from the stem cell graft. CDR3 amino acids: CASTTPSGLAYEQYF. The CDR3 DNA reads TGTGCCAGCACCACCCCGTCGGGGCTAGCCTACGAGCAGTACTTC. Drawing the rest from reference TRBV28 and TRBJ2-7, the complete variable domain is DVKVTQSSRYLVKRTGEKVFLECVQDMDHENMFWYRQDPGLGLRLIYFSYDVKMKEKGDIPEGYSVSREKKERFSLILESASTNQTSMYLCASTTPSGLAYEQYFGPGTRLTVT.